The clone carrying this TCR beta chain came up a few times. TCRdb re-analysed the RT-PCR reads in MiXCR, keeping a single row per CDR3 protein. The data hold 650,000 to 800,000 distinct CDR3 sequences, with 14% observed a single time. Sequencing used memory CD4+ T cells from blood. The sequence was collected from a female donor in good health, serving as a healthy control.

The CDR3 is CASRYGPWDSPVPSNQPQHF. CDR3 bases: TGTGCCAGCAGATACGGGCCATGGGACAGTCCAGTCCCTAGCAATCAGCCCCAGCATTTT. The V gene is TRBV13, the J gene TRBJ1-5, with 7 nucleotides matching TRBD1. The CDR3 has 20 amino acids. Germline-derived CDR1 and CDR2 are PRHDT and FYEKMQ (reference sequence). V lost 6 bases, J lost 0 bases, and 20 bases stayed unmatched. The full variable domain, its missing parts supplied by reference TRBV13 and TRBJ1-5, is AAGVIQSPRHLIKEKRETATLKCYPIPRHDTVYWYQQGPGQDPQFLISFYEKMQSDKGSIPDRFSAQQFSDYHSELNMSSLELGDSALYFCASRYGPWDSPVPSNQPQHFGDGTRLSIL.